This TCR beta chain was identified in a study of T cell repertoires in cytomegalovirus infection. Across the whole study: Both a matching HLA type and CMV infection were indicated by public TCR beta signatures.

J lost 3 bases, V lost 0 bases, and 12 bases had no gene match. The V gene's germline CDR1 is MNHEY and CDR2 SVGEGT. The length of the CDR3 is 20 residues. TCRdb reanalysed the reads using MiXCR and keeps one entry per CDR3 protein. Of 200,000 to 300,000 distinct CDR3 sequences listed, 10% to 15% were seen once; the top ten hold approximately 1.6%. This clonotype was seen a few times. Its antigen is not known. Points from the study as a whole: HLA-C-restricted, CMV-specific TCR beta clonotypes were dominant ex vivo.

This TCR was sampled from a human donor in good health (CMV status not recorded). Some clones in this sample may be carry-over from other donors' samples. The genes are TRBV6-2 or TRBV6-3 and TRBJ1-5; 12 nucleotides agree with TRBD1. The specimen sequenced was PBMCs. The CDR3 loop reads CASSYSIVPGTGGNNQPQHF. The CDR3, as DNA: TGTGCCAGCAGTTACTCGATTGTCCCCGGGACAGGGGGCAACAATCAGCCCCAGCATTTT.